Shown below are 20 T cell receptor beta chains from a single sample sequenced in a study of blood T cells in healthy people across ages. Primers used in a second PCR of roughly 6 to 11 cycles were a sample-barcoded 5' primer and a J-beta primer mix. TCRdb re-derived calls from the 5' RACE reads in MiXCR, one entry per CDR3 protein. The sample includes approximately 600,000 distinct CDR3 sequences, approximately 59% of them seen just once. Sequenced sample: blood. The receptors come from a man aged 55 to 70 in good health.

In nucleotides, the CDR3 is TGTGCCAGCAGCTTACCCCGGACAGGGAACACTGAAGCTTTCTTT. Translated, it gives CASSLPRTGNTEAFF. The chain links TRBV7-9 to TRBJ1-1, with 7 bases that match TRBD1. Germline V gene data show CDR1 as SEHNR and CDR2 as FQNEAQ (reference sequence). The length of the CDR3 is 15 residues. The V and J ends lost 2 bases and 1 base, in that order; junction bases with no gene match: 4.

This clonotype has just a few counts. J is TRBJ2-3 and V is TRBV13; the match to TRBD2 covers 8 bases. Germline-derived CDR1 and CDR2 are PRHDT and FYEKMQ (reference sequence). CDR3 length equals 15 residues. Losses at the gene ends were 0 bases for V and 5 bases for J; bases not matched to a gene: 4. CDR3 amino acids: CASSLGQRGKDTQYF. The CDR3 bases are TGTGCCAGCAGCTTAGGTCAGCGGGGGAAAGATACGCAGTATTTT.

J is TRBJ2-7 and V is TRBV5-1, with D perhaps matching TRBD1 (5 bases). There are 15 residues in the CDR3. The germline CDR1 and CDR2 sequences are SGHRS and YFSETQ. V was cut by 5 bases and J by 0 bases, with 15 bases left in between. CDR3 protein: CASSLGPGPSYEQYF. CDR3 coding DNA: TGCGCCAGCAGTCTCGGGCCAGGGCCCTCCTACGAGCAGTACTTC. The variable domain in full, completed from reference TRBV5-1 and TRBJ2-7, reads KAGVTQTPRYLIKTRGQQVTLSCSPISGHRSVSWYQQTPGQGLQFLFEYFSETQRNKGNFPGRFSGRQFSNSRSEMNVSTLELGDSALYLCASSLGPGPSYEQYFGPGTRLTVT.

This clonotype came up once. The CDR3 coding sequence is TGCAGTGCTAGAGGGGTAGGGTCCACCTATAATTCACCCCTCCACTTT. This sequence encodes CSARGVGSTYNSPLHF. The chain couples TRBV20-1 to TRBJ1-6; no definite D call. The CDR3 is 16 amino acids. Trimming shortened V by 1 base and J by 2 bases, and 12 bases separated the two germline ends. Per the germline V gene, CDR1 is DFQATT and CDR2 is SNEGSKA (reference sequence).

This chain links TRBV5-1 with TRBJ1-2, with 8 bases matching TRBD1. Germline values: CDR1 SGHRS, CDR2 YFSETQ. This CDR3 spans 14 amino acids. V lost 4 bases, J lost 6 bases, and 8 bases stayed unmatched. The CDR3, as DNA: TGCGCCAGCAGCCCCACCGGGACAGGACATGGCTACACCTTC. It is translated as CASSPTGTGHGYTF.

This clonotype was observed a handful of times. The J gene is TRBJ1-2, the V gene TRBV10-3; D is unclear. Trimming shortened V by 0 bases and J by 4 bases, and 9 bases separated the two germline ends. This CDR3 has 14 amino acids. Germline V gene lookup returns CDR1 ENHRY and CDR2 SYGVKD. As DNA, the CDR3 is TGTGCCATCAGTGAGTCCAGTGGAACCTATGGCTACACCTTC. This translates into CAISESSGTYGYTF.

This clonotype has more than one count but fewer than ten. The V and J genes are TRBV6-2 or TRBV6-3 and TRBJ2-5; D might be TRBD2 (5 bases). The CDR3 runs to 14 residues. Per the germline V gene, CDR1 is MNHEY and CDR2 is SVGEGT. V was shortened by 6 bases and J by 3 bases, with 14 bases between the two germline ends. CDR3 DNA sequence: TGTGCCAGCAGCCCCACCGGGGTCAAAGAGACCCAGTACTTC. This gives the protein CASSPTGVKETQYF.

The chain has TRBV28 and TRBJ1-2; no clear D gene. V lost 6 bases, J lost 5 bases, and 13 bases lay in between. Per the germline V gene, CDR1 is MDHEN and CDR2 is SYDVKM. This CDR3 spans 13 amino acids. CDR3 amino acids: CASSKDGVYGYTF. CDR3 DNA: TGTGCCAGCAGCAAGGACGGTGTTTATGGCTACACCTTC.

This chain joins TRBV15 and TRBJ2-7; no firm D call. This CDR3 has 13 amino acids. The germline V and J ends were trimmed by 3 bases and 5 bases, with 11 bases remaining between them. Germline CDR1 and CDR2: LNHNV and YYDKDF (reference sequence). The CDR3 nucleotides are TGTGCCACCAGCAGGCAAGGGAACCACGAGCAGTACTTC. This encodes CATSRQGNHEQYF.

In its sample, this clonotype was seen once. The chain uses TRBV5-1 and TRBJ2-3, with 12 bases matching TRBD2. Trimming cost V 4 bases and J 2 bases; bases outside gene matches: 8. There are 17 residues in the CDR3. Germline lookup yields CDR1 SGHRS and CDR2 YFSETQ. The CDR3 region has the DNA TGCGCCAGCAGCATTGAAAGACTAGCGGGGGCCACAGATACGCAGTATTTT. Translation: CASSIERLAGATDTQYF.

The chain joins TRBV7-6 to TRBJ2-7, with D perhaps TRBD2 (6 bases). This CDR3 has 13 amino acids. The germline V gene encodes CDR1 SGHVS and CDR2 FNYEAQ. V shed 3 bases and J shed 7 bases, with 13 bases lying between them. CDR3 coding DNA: TGTGCCAGCAGCTTCGGGGGACTGTATGAGCAGTACTTC. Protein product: CASSFGGLYEQYF.

Here the CDR3 reads CASNQAGGVYEQYF. Written as DNA, the CDR3 is TGTGCCAGCAACCAGGCGGGAGGGGTCTACGAGCAGTACTTC. The V and J genes are TRBV6-2 or TRBV6-3 and TRBJ2-4, with 9 nucleotides matching TRBD2. The assigned J gene may be wrong: the sequence end matches TRBJ2-7 better. The CDR3 is 14 residues long. Germline CDR1 is MNHEY and CDR2 is SVGEGT.

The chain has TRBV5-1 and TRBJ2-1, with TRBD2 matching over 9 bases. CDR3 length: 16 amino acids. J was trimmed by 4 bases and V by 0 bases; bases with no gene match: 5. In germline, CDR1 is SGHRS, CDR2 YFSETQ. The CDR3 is CASSLDPSGTYNEQFF. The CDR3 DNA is TGCGCCAGCAGCTTGGACCCTAGCGGGACATACAATGAGCAGTTCTTC.

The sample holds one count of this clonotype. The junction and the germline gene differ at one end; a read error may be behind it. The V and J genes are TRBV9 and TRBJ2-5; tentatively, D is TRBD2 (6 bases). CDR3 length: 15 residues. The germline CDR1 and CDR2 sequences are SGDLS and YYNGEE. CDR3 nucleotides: TGTGCCAGCAGCGTAGAGGAGGGTAGAGGAGAGACCCAGTATTTC. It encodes CASSVEEGRGETQYF.

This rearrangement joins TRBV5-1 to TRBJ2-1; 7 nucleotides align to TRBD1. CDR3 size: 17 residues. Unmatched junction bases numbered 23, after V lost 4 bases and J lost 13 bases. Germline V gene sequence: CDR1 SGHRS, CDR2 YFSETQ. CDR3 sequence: CASSRAWTGGPQETQFF. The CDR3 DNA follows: TGCGCCAGCAGCCGGGCGTGGACAGGTGGCCCACAAGAGACCCAGTTCTTC.

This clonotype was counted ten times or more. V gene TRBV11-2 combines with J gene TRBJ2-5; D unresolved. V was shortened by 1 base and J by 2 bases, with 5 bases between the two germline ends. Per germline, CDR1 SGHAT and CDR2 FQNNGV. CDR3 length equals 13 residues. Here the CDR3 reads CASSLGTQETQYF. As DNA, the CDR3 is TGTGCCAGCAGCTTAGGTACTCAAGAGACCCAGTACTTC. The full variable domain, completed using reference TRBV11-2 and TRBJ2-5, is EAGVAQSPRYKIIEKRQSVAFWCNPISGHATLYWYQQILGQGPKLLIQFQNNGVVDDSQLPKDRFSAERLKGVDSTLKIQPAKLEDSAVYLCASSLGTQETQYFGPGTRLLVL.

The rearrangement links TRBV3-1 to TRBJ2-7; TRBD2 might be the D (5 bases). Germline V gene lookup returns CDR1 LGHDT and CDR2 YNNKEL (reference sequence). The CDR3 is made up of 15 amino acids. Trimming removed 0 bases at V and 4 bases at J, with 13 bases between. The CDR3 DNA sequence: TGTGCCAGCAGCCAAGATAGGACTGGATCTTACGAGCAGTACTTC. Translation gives CASSQDRTGSYEQYF.

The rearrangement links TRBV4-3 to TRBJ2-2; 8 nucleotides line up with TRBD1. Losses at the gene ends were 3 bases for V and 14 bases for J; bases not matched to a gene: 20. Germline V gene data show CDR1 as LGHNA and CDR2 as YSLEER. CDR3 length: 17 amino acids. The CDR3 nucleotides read TGCGCCAGCAGCCAGGGTCCCGGGACAGGCCACATACAGGATCTGTTTTTT. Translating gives CASSQGPGTGHIQDLFF.

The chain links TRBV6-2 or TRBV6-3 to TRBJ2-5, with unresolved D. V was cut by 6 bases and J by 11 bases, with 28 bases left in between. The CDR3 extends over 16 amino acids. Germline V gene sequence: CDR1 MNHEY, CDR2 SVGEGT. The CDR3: CASSPPSEGVYNEQYF. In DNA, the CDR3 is TGTGCCAGCAGCCCCCCCAGCGAAGGAGTCTACAATGAGCAGTACTTC.

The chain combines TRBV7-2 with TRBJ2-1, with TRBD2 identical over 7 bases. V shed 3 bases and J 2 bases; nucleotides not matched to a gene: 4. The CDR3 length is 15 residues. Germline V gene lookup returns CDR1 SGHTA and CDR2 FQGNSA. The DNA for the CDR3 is TGTGCCAGCAGCTTTGCGCTAGCGGCCTACAATGAGCAGTTCTTC. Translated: CASSFALAAYNEQFF.